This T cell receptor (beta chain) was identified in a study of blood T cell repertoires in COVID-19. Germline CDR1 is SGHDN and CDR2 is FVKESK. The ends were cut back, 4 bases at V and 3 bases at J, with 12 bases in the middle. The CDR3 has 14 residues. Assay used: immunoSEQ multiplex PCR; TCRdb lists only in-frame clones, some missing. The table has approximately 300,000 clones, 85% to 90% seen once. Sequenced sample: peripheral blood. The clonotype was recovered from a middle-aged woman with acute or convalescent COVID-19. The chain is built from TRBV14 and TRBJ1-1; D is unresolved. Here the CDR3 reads CASSPLHGYTEAFF. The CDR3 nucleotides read TGTGCCAGCAGCCCTCTTCACGGGTACACTGAAGCTTTCTTT.